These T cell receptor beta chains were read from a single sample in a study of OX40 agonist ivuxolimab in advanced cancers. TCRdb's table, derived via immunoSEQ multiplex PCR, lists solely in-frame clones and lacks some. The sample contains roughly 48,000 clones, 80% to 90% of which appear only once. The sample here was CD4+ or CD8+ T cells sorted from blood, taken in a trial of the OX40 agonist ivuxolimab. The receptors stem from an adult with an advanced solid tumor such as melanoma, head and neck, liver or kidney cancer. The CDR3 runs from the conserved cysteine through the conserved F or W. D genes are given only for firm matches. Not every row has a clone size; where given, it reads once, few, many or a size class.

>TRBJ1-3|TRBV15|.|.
TGTGCCACCAGCAGAGAAGGAGGGTATGAAAACACCATATATTTT
CATSREGGYENTIYF
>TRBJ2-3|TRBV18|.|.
TGTGCCAGCTCACCATTCGGGGGCTCAGATACGCAGTATTTT
CASSPFGGSDTQYF
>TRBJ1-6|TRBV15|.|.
TGTGCCACCAGCAGGGGACGGTATAATTCACCCCTCCACTTT
CATSRGRYNSPLHF
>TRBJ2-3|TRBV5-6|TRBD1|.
TGTGCCAGCAGCTCATTCCAATGGGACAGGGTGTGGATTGATACGCAGTATTTT
CASSSFQWDRVWIDTQYF
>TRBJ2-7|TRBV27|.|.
TGTGCCAGCAGTTTAGAGCGGAGCTCCTACGAGCAGTACTTC
CASSLERSSYEQYF
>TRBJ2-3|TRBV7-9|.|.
TGTGCCAGCAGCTTACGGGGGGCGGTAGATACGCAGTATTTT
CASSLRGAVDTQYF
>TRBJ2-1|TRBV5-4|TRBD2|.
TGTGCCAGCAGCCTTAGCGGGGAGCTCTCCTACAATGAGCAGTTCTTC
CASSLSGELSYNEQFF
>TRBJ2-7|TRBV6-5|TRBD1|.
TGTGCCAGCAGGGAACCGGGACAGGGCATCGACGAGCAGTACTTC
CASREPGQGIDEQYF
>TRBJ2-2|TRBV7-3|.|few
TGTGCCAGCAGCTTAGGCGGGAACACCGGGGAGCTGTTTTTT
CASSLGGNTGELFF
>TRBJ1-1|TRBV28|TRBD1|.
TGTGCCAGCATTCCGCAGACAGGGGGCACTGAAGCTTTCTTT
CASIPQTGGTEAFF
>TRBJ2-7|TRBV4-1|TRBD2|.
TGCGCCAGCAGCCAAGATCCTAGCGGGAGTTCCTACGAGCAGTACTTC
CASSQDPSGSSYEQYF
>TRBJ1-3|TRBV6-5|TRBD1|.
TGTGCCAGCAGTAAGGACAGGGGTGGAAACACCATATATTTT
CASSKDRGGNTIYF
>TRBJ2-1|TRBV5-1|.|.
TGCGCCAGCAGCAGAGACTCATCCTGGGATGAGCAGTTCTTC
CASSRDSSWDEQFF
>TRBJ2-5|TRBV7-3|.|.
TGTGCCAGCAGCTTATGGGGGGTAGAGACCCAGTACTTC
CASSLWGVETQYF
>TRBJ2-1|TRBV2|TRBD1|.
TGTGCCAGCAGTACAACTTCGGACAGGTCAGGCGTCAATGAGCAGTTCTTC
CASSTTSDRSGVNEQFF
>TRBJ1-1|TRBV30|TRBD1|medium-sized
TGTGCCTGGAGGCAGCAGGGGGCAAGAGCTTTCTTT
CAWRQQGARAFF
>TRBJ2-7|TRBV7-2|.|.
TGTGCCAGCAGCCGGGATCCTTGGGGCCTATACGAGCAGTACTTC
CASSRDPWGLYEQYF
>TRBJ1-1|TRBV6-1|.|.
TGTGCCACGCAGAAGAGGGGGGCCATGAACACTGAAGCTTTCTTT
CATQKRGAMNTEAFF
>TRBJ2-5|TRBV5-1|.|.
TGCGCCAGCAGCTTGGGATCGGACTCAGGGCCTATAGGGCCCCAGTACTTC
CASSLGSDSGPIGPQYF
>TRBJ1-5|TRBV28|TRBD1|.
TGTGCCAGCAGTTTGGGGACAGGTGGTCAGCCCCAGCATTTT
CASSLGTGGQPQHF
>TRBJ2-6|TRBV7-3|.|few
TGTGCCAGCAGCTTAACGATAGGGACTGGGGCCAACGTCCTGACTTTC
CASSLTIGTGANVLTF
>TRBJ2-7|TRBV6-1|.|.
TGTGCCAGCACCTCGAGAGGGGCGCCTTCTTACGAGCAGTACTTC
CASTSRGAPSYEQYF
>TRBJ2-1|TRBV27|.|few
TGTGCCAGCAGTTCTAAGGGGTATCAGCAGTTCTTC
CASSSKGYQQFF
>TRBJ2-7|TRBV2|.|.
TGTGCCAGCAGTTGGACCCCAGAGAGAGGGGCGGTCGAGCAGTACTTC
CASSWTPERGAVEQYF
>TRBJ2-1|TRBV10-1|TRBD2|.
TGCGCCAGCAGTGAAGGTCTAGCGGCTCACAATGAGCAGTTCTTC
CASSEGLAAHNEQFF
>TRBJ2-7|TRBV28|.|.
TGTGCCAGCAGAGGCACAGAGGCCTACGAGCAGTACTTC
CASRGTEAYEQYF
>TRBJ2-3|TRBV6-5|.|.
TGTGCCAGCCAAAAGGCGGCAGATACGCAGTATTTT
CASQKAADTQYF
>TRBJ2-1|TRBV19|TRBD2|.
TGTGCCAGTAGTCCATCTAGCGGGAGATCCAATGAGCAGTTCTTC
CASSPSSGRSNEQFF
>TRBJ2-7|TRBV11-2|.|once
TGTGCCAGCAGCTTATCAGCGGAAAGCTCCTACGAGCAGTACTTC
CASSLSAESSYEQYF
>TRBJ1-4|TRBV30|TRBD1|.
TGTGCCTGGAGTCCTTTAAGCACAGGGGATGAAAAACTGTTTTTT
CAWSPLSTGDEKLFF
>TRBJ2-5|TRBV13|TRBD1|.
TGTGCCAGCAGCTTATGGGGACAGGGAGGAGAGACCCAGTACTTC
CASSLWGQGGETQYF
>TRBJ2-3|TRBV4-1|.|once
TGCGCCAGCAGCCAAGACCAGGGTATTGGAACGCAGTATTTT
CASSQDQGIGTQYF
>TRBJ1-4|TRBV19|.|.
TGTGCCACACTTGGGGACGAGAATGAAAAACTGTTTTTT
CATLGDENEKLFF
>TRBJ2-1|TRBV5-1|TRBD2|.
TGCGCCAGCAGCTTCGGGACTAGCGGACGACCAAGACACAATGAGCAGTTCTTC
CASSFGTSGRPRHNEQFF
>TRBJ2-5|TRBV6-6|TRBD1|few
TGTGCCAGCAGTTACGGGACGGGACAGGCACGGGAGACCCAGTACTTC
CASSYGTGQARETQYF
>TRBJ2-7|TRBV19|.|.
TGTGCCAGTAGCCTCACCGGAAGTTCTGGACAGAGCTACGAGCAGTACTTC
CASSLTGSSGQSYEQYF
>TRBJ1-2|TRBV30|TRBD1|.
TGTGCCTGGAGTATATTGACAGGGGGCGCTTCTGGCTACACCTTC
CAWSILTGGASGYTF
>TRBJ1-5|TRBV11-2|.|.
TGTGCCAGCAGCTTAGATGGAGGACTCAATCAGCCCCAGCATTTT
CASSLDGGLNQPQHF
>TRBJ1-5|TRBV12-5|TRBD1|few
TGTGCTAGTGCCTGGGACAGGGCACAGCCCCAGCATTTT
CASAWDRAQPQHF